What follows describes a single T cell receptor beta chain. As yet, its antigen is unknown. The record originates from a study of CD8 T cells in Susac syndrome. The CDR3 runs 14 residues. V gave up 6 bases and J gave up 4 bases; unmatched junction bases: 6. cDNA came from approximately 0.5 to 1 ug RNA primed by random hexamers. MiXCR, run by TCRdb on the immunoSEQ multiplex PCR reads, gives a single entry per CDR3 protein. The profile shows under 200,000 distinct CDR3 sequences, 90% to 95% of them singletons. The study, taken as a whole, reports: The number of individuals included in the study's TCR sequencing and HLA analysis was acknowledged as relatively small.

Age- and sex-matched healthy donors served as the control group. The chain combines TRBV12-3 or TRBV12-4 with TRBJ1-5, with 7 bases aligning to TRBD1. The TCR comes from a human donor in good health. Sequencing input: CD4+ T cells from PBMCs. The CDR3: CASRATGRNQPQHF. In DNA, the CDR3 is TGTGCCAGCAGGGCGACAGGGCGGAATCAGCCCCAGCATTTT.